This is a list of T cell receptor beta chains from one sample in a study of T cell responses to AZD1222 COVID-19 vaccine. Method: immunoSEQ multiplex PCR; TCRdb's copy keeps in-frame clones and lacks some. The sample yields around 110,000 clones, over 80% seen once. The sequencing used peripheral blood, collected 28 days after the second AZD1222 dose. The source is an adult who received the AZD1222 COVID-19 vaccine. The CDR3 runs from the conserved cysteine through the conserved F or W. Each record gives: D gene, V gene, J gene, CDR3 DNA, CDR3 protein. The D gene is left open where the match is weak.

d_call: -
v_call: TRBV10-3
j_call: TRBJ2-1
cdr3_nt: TGTGCCATCAGTGGTCCCAGGGAAAAAGGGAATGAGCAGTTCTTC
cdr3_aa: CAISGPREKGNEQFF

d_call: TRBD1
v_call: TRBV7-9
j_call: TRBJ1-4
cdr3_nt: TGTGCCAGCAGCTTCCCGGGACAGGGGACTGAAAAACTGTTTTTT
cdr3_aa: CASSFPGQGTEKLFF

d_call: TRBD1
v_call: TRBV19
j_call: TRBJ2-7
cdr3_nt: TGTGCCAGTAGCCACAGGGGGTCCTCCTACGAGCAGTACTTC
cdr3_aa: CASSHRGSSYEQYF

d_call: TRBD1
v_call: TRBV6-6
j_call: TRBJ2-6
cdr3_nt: TGTGCCAGCAGTCCAAATGTCCCGGGACAGGCGCGCTCTGGGGCCAACGTCCTGACTTTC
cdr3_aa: CASSPNVPGQARSGANVLTF

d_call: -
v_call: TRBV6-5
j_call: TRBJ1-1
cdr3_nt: TGTGCCAGCAGTTATAATGCGGCAACGACTGAAGCTTTCTTT
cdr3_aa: CASSYNAATTEAFF

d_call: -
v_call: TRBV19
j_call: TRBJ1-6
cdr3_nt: TGTGCCAGTAGGGGTAATTCACCCCTCCACTTT
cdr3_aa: CASRGNSPLHF

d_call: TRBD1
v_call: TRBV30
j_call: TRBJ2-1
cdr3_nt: TGTGCCTGGACCTCCGGGACAGGGAATTTGGATGAGCAGTTCTTC
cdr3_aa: CAWTSGTGNLDEQFF

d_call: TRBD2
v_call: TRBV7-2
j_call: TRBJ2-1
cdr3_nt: TGTGCCAGCAGCTTACTAGGACTAGCGGGAGGGGATGAGCAGTTCTTC
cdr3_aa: CASSLLGLAGGDEQFF

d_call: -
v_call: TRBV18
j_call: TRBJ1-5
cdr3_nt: TGTGCCAGCACTGAGTTTCAGGGTAGCAATCAGCCCCAGCATTTT
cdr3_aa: CASTEFQGSNQPQHF

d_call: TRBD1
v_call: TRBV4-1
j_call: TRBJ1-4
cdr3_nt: TGCGCCAGCGGCCGACAGGGGGCGGGTGAAAAACTGTTTTTT
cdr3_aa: CASGRQGAGEKLFF